The text below deals with one T cell receptor beta chain. Antigen: not known. This record belongs to a study of T-cell memory formation after mild COVID-19. Findings of the study overall: The study detected some responding clones in pre-infection memory, suggesting cross-reactive memory joined. The second-wave clones peaking on day 37 were not confirmed as SARS-CoV-2-specific. The main location of contracting CD4+ clones was CM and EM, and that of contracting CD8+ clones was EMRA.

TCR alpha and TCR beta cDNA libraries carrying sample barcodes and UMIs were produced by 5'RACE using constant-segment primers. TCRdb reanalysed the 5' RACE reads using MiXCR and keeps one entry per CDR3 protein. The table includes about 180,000 distinct CDR3 sequences, less than 20% detected once. Sample: PBMCs or a T cell subset sorted from them (not recorded which). The clonotype comes from a man in his late teens or twenties who had mild COVID-19 (a few samples of this study predate the infection). Cell type and time point are not known.

The CDR3 region has the DNA TGCAGTGCTAGAGTCTACCCCGGGACAGGGAAGACTGAAGCTTTCTTT. Its protein product is CSARVYPGTGKTEAFF. The chain uses TRBV20-1 and TRBJ1-1; 9 bases fit TRBD1. This CDR3 is 16 amino acids long. The J segment lost 5 bases and the V segment lost 1 base, leaving 11 bases of the junction unmatched. Germline values: CDR1 DFQATT, CDR2 SNEGSKA (reference sequence).